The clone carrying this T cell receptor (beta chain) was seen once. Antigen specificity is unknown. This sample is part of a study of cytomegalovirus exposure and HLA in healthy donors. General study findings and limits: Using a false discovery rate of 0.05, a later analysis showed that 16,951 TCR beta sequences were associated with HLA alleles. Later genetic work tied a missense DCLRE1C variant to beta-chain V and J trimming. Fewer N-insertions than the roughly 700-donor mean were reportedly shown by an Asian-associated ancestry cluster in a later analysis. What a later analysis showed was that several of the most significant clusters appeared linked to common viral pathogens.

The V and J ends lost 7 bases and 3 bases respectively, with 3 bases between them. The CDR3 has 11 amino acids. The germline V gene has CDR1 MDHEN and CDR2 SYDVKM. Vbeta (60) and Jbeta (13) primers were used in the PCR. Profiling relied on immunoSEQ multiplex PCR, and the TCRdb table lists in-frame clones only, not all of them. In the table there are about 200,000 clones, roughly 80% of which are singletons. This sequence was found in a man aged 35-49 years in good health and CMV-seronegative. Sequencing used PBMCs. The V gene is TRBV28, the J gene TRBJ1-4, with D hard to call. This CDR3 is CASTANEKLFF. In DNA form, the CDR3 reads TGTGCCAGCACCGCTAATGAAAAACTGTTTTTT.